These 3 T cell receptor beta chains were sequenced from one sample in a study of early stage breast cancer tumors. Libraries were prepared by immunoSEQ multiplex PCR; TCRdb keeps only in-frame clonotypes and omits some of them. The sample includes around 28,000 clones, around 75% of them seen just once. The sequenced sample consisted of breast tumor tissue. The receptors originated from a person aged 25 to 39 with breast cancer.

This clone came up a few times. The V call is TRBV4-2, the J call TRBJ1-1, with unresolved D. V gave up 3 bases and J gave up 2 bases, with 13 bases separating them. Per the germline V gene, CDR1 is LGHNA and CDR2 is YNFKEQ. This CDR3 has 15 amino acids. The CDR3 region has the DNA TGTGCCAGCAGCCAGGAAAGTATGGTAAACACTGAAGCTTTCTTT. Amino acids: CASSQESMVNTEAFF.

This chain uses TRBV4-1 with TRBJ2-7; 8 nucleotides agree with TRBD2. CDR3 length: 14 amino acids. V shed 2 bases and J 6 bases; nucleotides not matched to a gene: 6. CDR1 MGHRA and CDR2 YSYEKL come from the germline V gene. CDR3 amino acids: CASSQRSGIVEQYF. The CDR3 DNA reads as TGCGCCAGCAGCCAACGTAGCGGGATAGTCGAGCAGTACTTC.

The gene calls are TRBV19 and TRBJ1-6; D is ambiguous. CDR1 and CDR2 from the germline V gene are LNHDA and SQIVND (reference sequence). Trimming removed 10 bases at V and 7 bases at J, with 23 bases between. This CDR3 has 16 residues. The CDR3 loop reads CATSAGITAVNSPLHF. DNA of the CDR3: TGTGCCACTTCCGCTGGAATTACAGCAGTGAATTCACCCCTCCACTTT. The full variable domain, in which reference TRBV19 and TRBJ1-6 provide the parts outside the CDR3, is DGGITQSPKYLFRKEGQNVTLSCEQNLNHDAMYWYRQDPGQGLRLIYYSQIVNDFQKGDIAEGYSVSREKKESFPLTVTSAQKNPTAFYLCATSAGITAVNSPLHFGNGTRLTVT.